The clone carrying this T cell receptor beta chain was recorded a few times. Produced via immunoSEQ multiplex PCR; TCRdb's table is partial and in-frame only. This sample has 100,000 to 150,000 clones, with roughly four fifths found just once. This entry is derived from a study of blood T cell repertoires in COVID-19. The wider study: Nucleic acid was either cDNA or gDNA, and it came from T cells, B-cell-depleted T cells, or PBMCs.

Trimming removed 3 bases from V and 6 bases from J; junction bases left unmatched: 9. This CDR3 has 17 amino acids. Germline V CDR1 and CDR2: SGHDT, YYEEEE. The TCR comes from a human donor in a cohort sampled during active COVID-19. V usage is TRBV5-6 and J usage is TRBJ2-2; 12 bases agree with TRBD2. The sequenced sample was peripheral blood. CDR3 loop: CASSSLMTSGGSGELFF. CDR3 DNA: TGTGCCAGCAGCTCGCTTATGACTAGCGGGGGATCCGGGGAGCTGTTTTTT.